The source of this T cell receptor beta chain is a study of T-cell reconstitution after alpha-beta-depleted transplantation in children. V was clipped by 4 bases and J by 0 bases, with 10 bases between them. CDR3 length equals 13 residues. Germline CDR1 SQVTM, CDR2 ANQGSEA. Unique molecular identifiers featured in how the TCRbeta library was prepared. One entry per CDR3 protein, called by TCRdb with MiXCR from the PCR reads. The profile shows about 340,000 distinct CDR3 sequences, about 14% of them singletons. This specimen was PBMCs, taken from the stem cell graft. The chain links TRBV29-1 to TRBJ2-7, with D perhaps matching TRBD2 (6 bases). This TCR was sampled from a human donor who donated a stem cell graft to a child with Fanconi anemia. The CDR3 is CSVVGGSSYEQYF. CDR3 DNA: TGCAGCGTTGTCGGGGGAAGCTCCTACGAGCAGTACTTC.